The 5 T cell receptor beta chains in this list originate from one sample, sequenced in a study of blood T cell repertoires in COVID-19. TCRdb's table, derived via immunoSEQ multiplex PCR, lists solely in-frame clones and lacks some. Altogether some 200,000 clones are present, 82% being singletons, with the ten largest covering 12%. The specimen was PBMCs or T cells enriched from blood (not recorded which). The receptors originated from a man between 40 and 49 years old who had recovered from COVID-19.

This clone was observed a single time. This sequence joins TRBV14 and TRBJ2-3, with 8 bases that match TRBD2. This CDR3 is 17 amino acids long. CDR1 and CDR2 from the germline V gene are SGHDN and FVKESK. V shed 4 bases, J shed 0 bases, and the junction held 9 bases outside the gene matches. The DNA for the CDR3 is TGTGCCAGCAGCCCCTTTGGATTAGCGGGGAGCACAGATACGCAGTATTTT. It encodes CASSPFGLAGSTDTQYF.

The chain combines TRBV27 with TRBJ1-2; the match to TRBD1 covers 10 bases. This CDR3 is 13 amino acids long. J was trimmed by 7 bases and V by 6 bases; bases with no gene match: 5. Germline values: CDR1 MNHEY, CDR2 SMNVEV (reference sequence). CDR3 sequence (DNA): TGTGCCAGCAGGACAGGGGGCTGGGGTGGCTACACCTTC. Translated, it gives CASRTGGWGGYTF.

The chain carries TRBV6-5 and TRBJ1-2, with D possibly matching TRBD1 (6 bases). Germline values: CDR1 MNHEY, CDR2 SVGAGI. Trimming pared 11 bases from V and 6 bases from J, leaving 19 bases between. CDR3 length: 13 amino acids. This CDR3 reads CAGRLTGKHGYTF. The CDR3 region has the DNA TGTGCCGGACGATTAACAGGGAAACATGGCTACACCTTC.

The chain is built from TRBV6-5 and TRBJ1-5; D is unclear. Germline V gene data show CDR1 as MNHEY and CDR2 as SVGAGI. V was clipped by 0 bases and J by 5 bases, with 5 bases between them. The CDR3 has 13 residues. The DNA of the CDR3 is TGTGCCAGCAGTTACTCGAAGCATCAGCCCCAGCATTTT. The encoded protein is CASSYSKHQPQHF.

This chain links TRBV5-4 with TRBJ1-2, with no clear D. Trimming pared 0 bases from V and 4 bases from J, leaving 7 bases between. Germline CDR1 SGHNT, CDR2 YYREEE (reference sequence). This CDR3 region has 13 residues. CDR3 residues: CASSLEVGYGYTF. In nucleotides, the CDR3 is TGTGCCAGCAGCTTGGAAGTCGGCTATGGCTACACCTTC.